Below are 18 T cell receptor beta chains sequenced from a single sample in a study of blood T cell repertoires in COVID-19 (dated by TCRdb to the early 2020s). Preparation of the library involved the immunoSEQ multiplex PCR assay. Sourced from immuneACCESS, this table was stored by TCRdb with only in-frame sequences that have V and J called. A share of the clones is absent; for the studies checked, an unresolved V gene accounts for under half, and the remainder has no known explanation. Within this sample are some 150,000 clones, with roughly 80% of them counted one time only. The ten most abundant clones make up 1.6% of the sample. The sample was PBMCs or T cells enriched from blood (not recorded which). The receptor set was obtained from a woman in her late teens or twenties who had been exposed to COVID-19.

The chain recombines TRBV4-1 with TRBJ1-5, with 8 bases lining up with TRBD1. The CDR3 loop spans 16 amino acids. CDR1 is MGHRA, CDR2 YSYEKL, per germline. V lost 2 bases and J lost 4; bases outside the gene matches: 7. DNA for the CDR3: TGCGCCAGCAGCCAATCGGGACAGGAAGGAAATCAGCCCCAGCATTTT. Protein: CASSQSGQEGNQPQHF.

The V and J genes are TRBV15 and TRBJ2-1; 10 nucleotides match TRBD1. Trimming cost V 6 bases and J 5 bases; bases outside gene matches: 4. Germline CDR1 and CDR2: LNHNV and YYDKDF (reference sequence). The CDR3 consists of 14 residues. In nucleotides, the CDR3 is TGTGCCACCAGAGACAGGGGGCGAAACAATGAGCAGTTCTTC. This encodes CATRDRGRNNEQFF.

The chain carries TRBV7-2 and TRBJ2-1, with 11 nucleotides matching TRBD2. Germline assignment: CDR1 SGHTA and CDR2 FQGNSA. V lost 7 bases, J lost 7 bases, and 12 bases stayed unmatched. The CDR3 length is 16 residues. The DNA for the CDR3 is TGTGCCAGCACCCCTCTCGGGACTAGCGGAAAGAATGAGCAGTTCTTC. Amino acids: CASTPLGTSGKNEQFF.

The V and J genes are TRBV9 and TRBJ2-4; maybe TRBD1 (6 bases). CDR1 SGDLS and CDR2 YYNGEE come from the germline V gene. V was shortened by 5 bases and J by 9 bases, with 15 bases between the two germline ends. CDR3 length: 13 amino acids. CDR3 sequence (DNA): TGTGCCAGCAGGGGTACAGGGAGCGTCATTCAGTACTTC. Translated: CASRGTGSVIQYF.

The chain couples TRBV3-1 (or the pseudogene TRBV3-2) to TRBJ1-1; no definite D call. CDR1 and CDR2 from the germline V gene are LGHDT and YNNKEL (reference sequence). The CDR3 length is 13 residues. Trimming pared 6 bases from V and 4 bases from J, leaving 12 bases between. CDR3 region: CASSRGEGTEAFF. Written as DNA, the CDR3 is TGTGCCAGCAGTCGCGGGGAGGGCACTGAAGCTTTCTTT.

This clone was recorded at least ten times. In the same sample, other DNA sequences code for this CDR3. The chain is built from TRBV6-5 and TRBJ2-1; TRBD1 agrees at 8 bases. The V and J ends lost 0 bases and 5 bases, in that order; junction bases with no gene match: 3. The germline V gene has CDR1 MNHEY and CDR2 SVGAGI. This CDR3 contains 15 residues. In DNA, the CDR3 is TGTGCCAGCAGTTACTCCGGACAGGGTAACAATGAGCAGTTCTTC. Its protein product is CASSYSGQGNNEQFF.

This clone was seen ten or more times. The genes are TRBV7-3 and TRBJ2-1; TRBD2 matches 10 bases. Unmatched junction bases numbered 16, after V lost 2 bases and J lost 6 bases. Germline assignment: CDR1 SGHTA and CDR2 FQGTGA. The CDR3 is made up of 19 amino acids. CDR3 in DNA: TGTGCCAGCAGCTTAGTGGCCAGCGGGAGGGCCCAAGCCCCCAATGAGCAGTTCTTC. Protein product: CASSLVASGRAQAPNEQFF. Complete variable domain (other parts from reference TRBV7-3 and TRBJ2-1): GAGVSQTPSNKVTEKGKYVELRCDPISGHTALYWYRQSLGQGPEFLIYFQGTGAADDSGLPNDRFFAVRPEGSVSTLKIQRTERGDSAVYLCASSLVASGRAQAPNEQFFGPGTRLTVL.

For the CDR3, the DNA is TGTGCAAGTCGCTTTCAGGGGACCTCTGGAAACACCATATATTTT. Its translation: CASRFQGTSGNTIYF. The chain has TRBV12-2 and TRBJ1-3; the table assigns TRBD1, which was not confirmed against the DNA. TRBV12-2 has pseudogene status. This CDR3 has 15 residues.

V gene TRBV28 combines with J gene TRBJ2-6; D remains ambiguous. Trimming shortened V by 7 bases and J by 0 bases, and 16 bases separated the two germline ends. Germline V gene lookup returns CDR1 MDHEN and CDR2 SYDVKM. There are 17 residues in the CDR3. The CDR3 DNA reads TGTGCCAGCAATTTGGGCCACATAGTCTCTGGGGCCAACGTCCTGACTTTC. The encoded protein is CASNLGHIVSGANVLTF.

The chain combines TRBV7-9 with TRBJ2-5, with D perhaps matching TRBD1 (6 bases). Between the trimmed V and J ends, which lost 7 bases and 2 bases, there was a span of 14 bases. This CDR3 is 14 amino acids long. The germline V gene has CDR1 SEHNR and CDR2 FQNEAQ (reference sequence). The DNA for the CDR3 is TGTGCCAGCACCGAGGACAGCTATCAAGAGACCCAGTACTTC. Amino acid sequence: CASTEDSYQETQYF.

This rearrangement joins TRBV5-8 to TRBJ1-6, with TRBD1 matching over 9 bases. With V trimmed by 0 bases and J by 4 bases, 11 bases remained unmatched. Per the germline V gene, CDR1 is SGHTS and CDR2 is YDEGEE. The CDR3 has 19 amino acids. The CDR3 is CASSLGGTGRKNYNSPLHF. For the CDR3, the DNA is TGTGCCAGCAGCTTGGGAGGGACAGGGCGAAAGAATTATAATTCACCCCTCCACTTT. The whole variable domain, remainder taken from reference TRBV5-8 and TRBJ1-6, is EAGVTQSPTHLIKTRGQQATLRCSPISGHTSVYWYQQALGLGLQFLLWYDEGEERNRGNFPPRFSGRQFPNYSSELNVNALELEDSALYLCASSLGGTGRKNYNSPLHFGNGTRLTVT.

This clone showed up just once. The CDR3 sequence is CASRKMGQGDYGYTF. Here the CDR3 DNA reads TGTGCCAGCAGGAAGATGGGACAGGGGGACTATGGCTACACCTTC. The chain has TRBV6-4 and TRBJ1-2, with 11 bases fitting TRBD1. V lost 6 bases to trimming and J lost 3 bases; unmatched junction nucleotides: 6. Germline-derived CDR1 and CDR2 are MRHNA and SNTAGT. The CDR3 has 15 amino acids.

The J gene is TRBJ1-6, the V gene TRBV19; TRBD1 agrees at 10 bases. Looked up from germline, CDR1 is LNHDA and CDR2 is SQIVND (reference sequence). The ends lost 6 bases at V and 10 bases at J; junction bases unmatched: 9. The CDR3 is 15 amino acids. The CDR3 DNA is TGTGCCAGTAGCCGATGGGGGACAGGGGAATCACCCCTCCACTTT. As protein: CASSRWGTGESPLHF.

The gene calls are TRBV5-5 and TRBJ2-5; 8 nucleotides line up with TRBD1. The CDR3 length is 14 residues. From germline, CDR1 is SGHKS and CDR2 YYEKEE (reference sequence). The trim removed 5 bases at V and 5 bases at J, leaving 8 bases unmatched. DNA for the CDR3: TGTGCCAGCAGGTTGACAGGGGATGGGGAGACCCAGTACTTC. Amino acids: CASRLTGDGETQYF.

The chain is built from TRBV28 and TRBJ2-5; 8 nucleotides line up with TRBD2. In germline, CDR1 is MDHEN, CDR2 SYDVKM. V lost 2 bases and J lost 6; bases outside the gene matches: 17. The CDR3 contains 18 residues. The CDR3 coding sequence is TGTGCCAGCAGTTTACTCCTTAAGGGTCCCCGGGGGGGGAAGACCCAGTACTTC. Its protein product is CASSLLLKGPRGGKTQYF.

The chain recombines TRBV7-6 with TRBJ2-2, with 7 bases fitting TRBD2. Germline CDR1 SGHVS, CDR2 FNYEAQ. V lost 5 bases and J lost 0; bases outside the gene matches: 6. This CDR3 region has 16 residues. CDR3 nucleotide sequence: TGTGCCAGCAGCCTACTAGCGATGGCGAACACCGGGGAGCTGTTTTTT. Its translation is CASSLLAMANTGELFF.

The chain combines TRBV29-1 with TRBJ2-1; D might be TRBD1 (5 bases). V lost 4 bases to trimming and J lost 5 bases, with 12 bases between them. Germline CDR1 SQVTM, CDR2 ANQGSEA. This CDR3 comprises 13 residues. DNA for the CDR3: TGCAGCGTTGCGAAGTCAGGGAACAATGAGCAGTTCTTC. Translation gives CSVAKSGNNEQFF.

This chain connects TRBV10-2 to TRBJ1-5; D is unresolved. Trimming removed 4 bases from V and 0 bases from J, with 7 bases in between. The CDR3 runs to 14 residues. CDR1 is WSHSY, CDR2 SAAADI, per germline. CDR3 protein: CASSVRYSNQPQHF. The DNA of the CDR3 is TGCGCCAGCAGTGTGCGGTATAGCAATCAGCCCCAGCATTTT.